The present T cell receptor (beta chain) was sequenced within a study of OX40 agonist ivuxolimab in advanced cancers. Overall study results and limits: Antigen targets of the expanded peripheral T cells went undetermined.

V gave up 3 bases and J gave up 1 base, with 7 bases separating them. Per germline, CDR1 MNHNS and CDR2 SASEGT. The CDR3 contains 13 residues. Libraries were prepared by immunoSEQ multiplex PCR; TCRdb keeps only in-frame clonotypes and omits some of them. The sample records 80,000 or so clones, just under 85% being singletons. This clone was picked up one time. The target antigen is unknown. This clonotype originated in an adult with an advanced solid tumor such as melanoma, head and neck, liver or kidney cancer. V gene TRBV6-1 combines with J gene TRBJ2-7; possible D gene TRBD2, 5 bases. The sample was CD4+ or CD8+ T cells sorted from blood, taken in a trial of the OX40 agonist ivuxolimab. The CDR3 DNA is TGTGCCAGCAGTGAGAGGGTTTCCTACGAGCAGTACTTC. This gives the protein CASSERVSYEQYF.